Following are 26 T cell receptor beta chains from one sample sequenced in a study of blood T cell repertoires in COVID-19 (dated by TCRdb to the early 2020s). Libraries were made using the immunoSEQ multiplex PCR assay. TCRdb limited this immuneACCESS table to in-frame rearrangements with V and J called. A share of clones is missing; checked studies link under half to unresolved V genes, and the rest is unexplained. The sample has 200,000 to 250,000 clones on record, approximately 81% of them singletons. 8% to 9.5% of the sample rests with the top ten. Source material: PBMCs or T cells enriched from blood (not recorded which). The receptors were sampled from a woman in her fifties or sixties with acute COVID-19.

The V and J genes are TRBV11-2 and TRBJ2-7, with 9 bases that match TRBD1. From germline, CDR1 is SGHAT and CDR2 FQNNGV. The V segment lost 3 bases and the J segment 2 bases; nucleotides outside the gene matches: 5. The CDR3 is made up of 15 amino acids. The chain's CDR3 is CASSFGDRVPYEQYF. The CDR3 DNA is TGTGCCAGCAGCTTTGGGGACAGGGTCCCCTACGAGCAGTACTTC. Variable domain in full (rest from reference TRBV11-2 and TRBJ2-7): EAGVAQSPRYKIIEKRQSVAFWCNPISGHATLYWYQQILGQGPKLLIQFQNNGVVDDSQLPKDRFSAERLKGVDSTLKIQPAKLEDSAVYLCASSFGDRVPYEQYFGPGTRLTVT.

This clone was counted between two and nine times. This chain joins TRBV29-1 and TRBJ2-1, with 8 bases matching TRBD1. The CDR3 runs to 13 residues. The V segment lost 7 bases and the J segment 3 bases; nucleotides outside the gene matches: 5. Germline CDR1 is SQVTM and CDR2 is ANQGSEA. This chain's CDR3 is CSGRTGSYNEQFF. Written as DNA, the CDR3 is TGCAGCGGACGGACAGGGAGCTACAATGAGCAGTTCTTC.

The chain is built from TRBV4-3 and TRBJ1-1; 7 nucleotides line up with TRBD1. This CDR3 contains 13 residues. The V gene's germline CDR1 is LGHNA and CDR2 YSLEER. V gave up 9 bases and J gave up 3 bases; unmatched junction bases: 7. CDR3 loop: CASRQGRDTEAFF. CDR3 in DNA: TGCGCCAGTCGACAGGGTCGCGACACTGAAGCTTTCTTT.

This chain joins TRBV5-1 and TRBJ2-7; D remains unclear. With 4 bases removed from V and 2 bases from J, the gap between germline ends came to 16 bases. CDR3 length: 15 residues. The germline CDR1 and CDR2 sequences are SGHRS and YFSETQ. CDR3 amino acids: CASSVRGDTAYEQYF. The CDR3 coding sequence is TGCGCCAGCAGCGTGCGAGGCGATACCGCCTACGAGCAGTACTTC.

The chain couples TRBV7-2 to TRBJ1-5; 7 positions match TRBD1. CDR1 is SGHTA and CDR2 is FQGNSA in the germline V gene. There are 15 residues in the CDR3. After removal of 1 base from V and 6 bases from J, the junction contained 6 bases not matched to a gene. The CDR3 DNA is TGTGCCAGCAGCTTAGACCTGACAGGGTCTCAGCCCCAGCATTTT. Its protein is CASSLDLTGSQPQHF.

The V and J genes are TRBV4-3 and TRBJ1-2; 8 bases are a match to TRBD1. Per the germline V gene, CDR1 is LGHNA and CDR2 is YSLEER. There are 13 residues in the CDR3. J lost 8 bases, V lost 2 bases, and 4 bases had no gene match. In DNA, the CDR3 is TGCGCCAGCAGCCAAACTACAGGGGGAGGCTACACCTTC. Encoded protein: CASSQTTGGGYTF.

Points on this clone: A single base is all that separates this from a far larger clone, so a read error is likely. The chain has TRBV7-6 and TRBJ2-6, with 7 bases fitting TRBD2. The germline V gene has CDR1 SGHVS and CDR2 FNYEAQ. The V and J ends lost 5 bases and 2 bases, in that order; junction bases with no gene match: 6. CDR3 size: 16 residues. The DNA for the CDR3 is TGTGCCAGCAGCCCATGGGGGGGGGCTGGGGCCAACGTCCTGACTTTC. This gives the protein CASSPWGGAGANVLTF.

J is TRBJ2-1 and V is TRBV6-2 or TRBV6-3, with 9 bases identical to TRBD2. Germline assignment: CDR1 MNHEY and CDR2 SVGEGT. V shed 2 bases, J shed 9 bases, and the junction held 11 bases outside the gene matches. The CDR3 is made up of 16 amino acids. CDR3 DNA sequence: TGTGCCAGCAGTTACCACGGGAGCGGGGGGAGGGGTGAGCAGTTCTTC. As protein: CASSYHGSGGRGEQFF.

This chain uses TRBV29-1 with TRBJ2-1; D not certain. V dropped 5 bases and J dropped 1 base, with 18 bases sitting between them. CDR1 and CDR2 (germline): SQVTM, ANQGSEA. This CDR3 has 16 amino acids. The CDR3 DNA reads TGCAGCGTTTCCCTTCTGTGGTTCGGGTCCTACAATGAGCAGTTCTTC. As protein: CSVSLLWFGSYNEQFF.

On this clone itself: Germline is not matched at one junction end, which may reflect a read error. The chain has TRBV6-2 or TRBV6-3 and TRBJ2-7; 13 nucleotides line up with TRBD2. This CDR3 is 15 amino acids long. Per the germline V gene, CDR1 is MNHEY and CDR2 is SVGEGT. CDR3 coding DNA: TGTGCCAGCAGTCAACTGCCGGGACTAGCGGGACTTTCGGTCTTC. Translation gives CASSQLPGLAGLSVF.

This clone was observed once. The V and J genes are TRBV29-1 and TRBJ2-2, with 9 bases fitting TRBD2. The J segment lost 4 bases and the V segment lost 7 bases, leaving 16 bases of the junction unmatched. The germline CDR1 and CDR2 sequences are SQVTM and ANQGSEA. This CDR3 has 17 amino acids. The CDR3 bases are TGCAGCGCCCCGGGCAGGGGGGCGGGAGGGGGCACCGGGGAGCTGTTTTTT. The encoded protein is CSAPGRGAGGGTGELFF.

V usage is TRBV4-1 and J usage is TRBJ2-5, with 8 positions matching TRBD1. The length of the CDR3 is 15 residues. The V segment lost 2 bases and the J segment 0 bases; nucleotides outside the gene matches: 2. CDR1 is MGHRA, CDR2 YSYEKL, per germline. The CDR3 sequence is CASSQPDRDQETQYF. CDR3 nucleotide sequence: TGCGCCAGCAGCCAACCGGACAGGGACCAAGAGACCCAGTACTTC.

J is TRBJ2-3 and V is TRBV7-6; 9 bases are shared with TRBD2. The CDR3 length is 15 residues. Trimming took 1 base from V and 6 from J; bases not matched to a gene: 5. Germline CDR1 and CDR2: SGHVS and FNYEAQ. CDR3 DNA: TGTGCCAGCAGCTTAGGCGGGGGGGCGTCCGATACGCAGTATTTT. Translation: CASSLGGGASDTQYF.

The chain is built from TRBV7-2 and TRBJ2-7; TRBD2 matches 16 bases. Losses at the gene ends were 5 bases for V and 0 bases for J; bases not matched to a gene: 4. The CDR3 spans 17 residues. Germline V gene sequence: CDR1 SGHTA, CDR2 FQGNSA. The CDR3 is CASSLGTSGGASYEQYF. The CDR3 DNA follows: TGTGCCAGCAGCCTAGGGACTAGCGGGGGGGCCTCCTACGAGCAGTACTTC.

The chain couples TRBV5-6 to TRBJ2-6; D unresolved. Germline V gene sequence: CDR1 SGHDT, CDR2 YYEEEE. The V gene lost 0 bases and the J gene lost 0 bases, with 4 bases spanning the gap. CDR3 length: 15 amino acids. The CDR3 DNA follows: TGTGCCAGCAGCTTGGTCGGCTCTGGGGCCAACGTCCTGACTTTC. Translating gives CASSLVGSGANVLTF.

The rearrangement links TRBV2 to TRBJ1-6; TRBD1 matches at 7 bases. The CDR3 has 14 residues. Germline V gene lookup returns CDR1 SNHLY and CDR2 FYNNEI. After removal of 2 bases from V and 6 bases from J, the junction contained 1 base not matched to a gene. In nucleotides, the CDR3 is TGTGCCAGCAGTGAACAGGGGGGTAATTCACCCCTCCACTTT. Protein sequence: CASSEQGGNSPLHF.

The rearrangement joins TRBV7-2 to TRBJ2-2, with 8 positions matching TRBD2. The CDR3 loop spans 16 amino acids. Germline assignment: CDR1 SGHTA and CDR2 FQGNSA. With V trimmed by 5 bases and J by 7 bases, 12 bases remained unmatched. DNA of the CDR3: TGTGCCAGCAGCCCGATGACTATCGGGGGGGTCGGGGAGCTGTTTTTT. This translates into CASSPMTIGGVGELFF.

This chain links TRBV6-2 or TRBV6-3 with TRBJ2-7; 11 positions match TRBD2. The V and J ends lost 6 bases and 2 bases, in that order; junction bases with no gene match: 6. Germline V gene sequence: CDR1 MNHEY, CDR2 SVGEGT. The CDR3 totals 15 residues. The CDR3 protein is CASSRGLAETYEQYF. CDR3 nucleotides: TGTGCCAGCAGCCGGGGACTAGCGGAGACCTACGAGCAGTACTTC.

The V gene is TRBV4-3, the J gene TRBJ2-7; 12 bases agree with TRBD2. CDR3 length: 18 amino acids. Germline trimming cut 1 base from V and 0 bases from J; bases unmatched to any gene: 7. The germline V gene has CDR1 LGHNA and CDR2 YSLEER. CDR3 bases: TGCGCCAGCAGCCAAGGGGTGGGACTAGCGGGTAACTCCTACGAGCAGTACTTC. It specifies CASSQGVGLAGNSYEQYF.

About this clone: Other nucleotide sequences in the sample specify the same CDR3. The rearrangement links TRBV19 to TRBJ2-7; D perhaps matches TRBD2 (6 bases). The CDR3 spans 13 residues. Looked up from germline, CDR1 is LNHDA and CDR2 is SQIVND (reference sequence). V was pared by 3 bases and J by 1 base, with 7 bases between. CDR3 coding DNA: TGTGCCAGTAGTATCGGGGGATCCTACGAGCAGTACTTC. Translated, it gives CASSIGGSYEQYF.

The chain links TRBV19 to TRBJ1-5, with 7 bases that match TRBD1. CDR1 and CDR2 (germline): LNHDA, SQIVND (reference sequence). V lost 9 bases and J lost 2; bases outside the gene matches: 10. This CDR3 is 15 amino acids long. The CDR3 coding sequence is TGTGCCAGCCAACCGAGGGGGCCAGGCAATCAGCCCCAGCATTTT. Residues: CASQPRGPGNQPQHF.

The genes are TRBV19 and TRBJ2-1; TRBD1 matches at 9 bases. Germline lookup yields CDR1 LNHDA and CDR2 SQIVND (reference sequence). This CDR3 has 15 amino acids. With 3 bases clipped from V and 7 bases from J, the junction kept 7 bases outside the gene matches. This chain's CDR3 is CASSIGDRVRNEQFF. The CDR3 DNA sequence: TGTGCCAGTAGTATCGGGGACAGGGTAAGGAATGAGCAGTTCTTC.

V and J are TRBV4-3 and TRBJ2-3; 13 bases are a match to TRBD2. This CDR3 is built from 21 residues. Per the germline V gene, CDR1 is LGHNA and CDR2 is YSLEER. Losses at the gene ends were 4 bases for V and 0 bases for J; bases not matched to a gene: 16. CDR3 in DNA: TGCGCCAGCAGCCTCCAGGGCCTCGGGACTAGCGGGGAGACTAGCACAGATACGCAGTATTTT. Its translation is CASSLQGLGTSGETSTDTQYF.

This clone was seen only a few times. V usage is TRBV19 and J usage is TRBJ1-5, with TRBD1 matching over 8 bases. In germline, CDR1 is LNHDA, CDR2 SQIVND (reference sequence). The CDR3 consists of 16 residues. The trim removed 5 bases at V and 3 bases at J, leaving 9 bases unmatched. For the CDR3, the DNA is TGTGCCAGTAGTTCTTTGGGGACAGGTATCAATCAGCCCCAGCATTTT. Translating gives CASSSLGTGINQPQHF.

The rearrangement uses TRBV7-3 and TRBJ1-2, with 9 bases identical to TRBD1. Germline V CDR1 and CDR2: SGHTA, FQGTGA. With 0 bases clipped from V and 4 bases from J, the junction kept 6 bases outside the gene matches. This CDR3 region has 16 residues. The CDR3 coding sequence is TGTGCCAGCAGCTTAACGGGGGGACAGGGCCGCTATGGCTACACCTTC. As protein: CASSLTGGQGRYGYTF.

This chain connects TRBV10-3 to TRBJ2-5; D is unclear. The CDR3 totals 14 residues. Between the trimmed V and J ends, which lost 1 base and 5 bases, there was a span of 11 bases. The germline V gene encodes CDR1 ENHRY and CDR2 SYGVKD. DNA of the CDR3: TGTGCCATCAGTGAGTTTGGTCAGAGGGAGACCCAGTACTTC. Amino acids: CAISEFGQRETQYF.